The clone carrying this T cell receptor beta chain has just one count. This same CDR3 is encoded by further DNA sequences in the sample. The source of the sample is a study of blood T cell repertoires in COVID-19. Across the whole study: Sites in the United States, Italy and Spain provided acute and convalescent COVID-19 samples.

CDR3 size: 13 residues. With 1 base clipped from V and 6 bases from J, the junction kept 3 bases outside the gene matches. The germline gives CDR1 LGHDT, CDR2 YNNKEL (reference sequence). Sequencing used immunoSEQ multiplex PCR; TCRdb keeps in-frame clones, though not all of them. The sample yields under 150,000 clones, almost 85% seen once. The rearrangement uses TRBV3-1 (or the pseudogene TRBV3-2) and TRBJ2-7, with 7 bases identical to TRBD2. Sequences were obtained from peripheral blood. The clonotype comes from a human donor in a cohort sampled during active COVID-19. The CDR3 reads CASSQVSGGEQYF. CDR3 sequence (DNA): TGTGCCAGCAGCCAAGTATCGGGGGGCGAGCAGTACTTC.